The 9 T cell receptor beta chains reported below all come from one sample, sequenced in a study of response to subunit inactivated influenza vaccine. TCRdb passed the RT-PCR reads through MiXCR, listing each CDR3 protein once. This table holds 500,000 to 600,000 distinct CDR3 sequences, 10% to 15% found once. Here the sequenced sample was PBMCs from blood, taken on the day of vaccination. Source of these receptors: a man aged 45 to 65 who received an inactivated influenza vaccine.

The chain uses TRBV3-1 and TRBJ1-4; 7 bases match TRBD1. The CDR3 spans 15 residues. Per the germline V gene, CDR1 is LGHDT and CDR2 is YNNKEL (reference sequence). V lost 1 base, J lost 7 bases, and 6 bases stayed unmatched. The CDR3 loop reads CASSQAGTASEKLFF. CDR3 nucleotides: TGTGCCAGCAGCCAAGCCGGGACAGCAAGTGAAAAACTGTTTTTT.

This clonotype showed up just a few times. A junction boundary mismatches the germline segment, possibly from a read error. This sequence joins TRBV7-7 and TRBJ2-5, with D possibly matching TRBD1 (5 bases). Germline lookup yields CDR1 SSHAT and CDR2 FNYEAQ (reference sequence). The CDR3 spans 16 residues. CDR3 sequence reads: CASSEVLVQGGETQYF. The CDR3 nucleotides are TGTGCTAGCAGCGAAGTTTTGGTCCAGGGTGGAGAGACCCAGTACTTC.

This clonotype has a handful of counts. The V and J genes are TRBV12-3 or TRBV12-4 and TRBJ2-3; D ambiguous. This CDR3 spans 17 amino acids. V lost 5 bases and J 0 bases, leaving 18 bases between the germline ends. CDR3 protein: CASSISLQKTSTDTQYF. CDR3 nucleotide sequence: TGTGCCAGCAGTATTTCATTACAGAAGACTAGCACAGATACGCAGTATTTT.

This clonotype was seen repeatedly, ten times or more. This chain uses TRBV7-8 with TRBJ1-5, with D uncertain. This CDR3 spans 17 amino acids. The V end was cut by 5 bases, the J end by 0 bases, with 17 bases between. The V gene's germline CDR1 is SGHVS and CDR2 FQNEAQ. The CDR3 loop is CASSLPRRLNSNQPQHF. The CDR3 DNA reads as TGTGCCAGCAGCCTACCACGACGGCTAAATAGCAATCAGCCCCAGCATTTT.

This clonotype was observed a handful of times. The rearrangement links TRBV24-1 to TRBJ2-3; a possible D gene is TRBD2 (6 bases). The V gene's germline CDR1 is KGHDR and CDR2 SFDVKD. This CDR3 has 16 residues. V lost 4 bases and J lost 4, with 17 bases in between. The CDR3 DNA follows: TGTGCCACCAGTGAACCCTCGGGGGAGCCCCCAGATACGCAGTATTTT. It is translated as CATSEPSGEPPDTQYF.

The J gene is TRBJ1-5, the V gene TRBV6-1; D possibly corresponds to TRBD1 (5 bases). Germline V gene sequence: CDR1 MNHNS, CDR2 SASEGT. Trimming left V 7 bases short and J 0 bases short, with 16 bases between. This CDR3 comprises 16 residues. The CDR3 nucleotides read TGTGCCAGCATCGAGACAGCCCAGTATAGCAATCAGCCCCAGCATTTT. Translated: CASIETAQYSNQPQHF.

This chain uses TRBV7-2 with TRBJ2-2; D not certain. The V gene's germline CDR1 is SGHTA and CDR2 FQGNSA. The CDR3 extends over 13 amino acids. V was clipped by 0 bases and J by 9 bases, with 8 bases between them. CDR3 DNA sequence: TGTGCCAGCAGCTTAGCGGGGATGAGGGAGCTGTTTTTT. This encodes CASSLAGMRELFF.

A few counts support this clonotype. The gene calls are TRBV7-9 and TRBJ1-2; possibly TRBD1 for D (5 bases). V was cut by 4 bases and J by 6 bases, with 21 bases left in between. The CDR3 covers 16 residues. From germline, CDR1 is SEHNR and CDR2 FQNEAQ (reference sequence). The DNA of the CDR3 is TGTGCCAGCAGCTCCATTCCCGGGAGGGGCGAAGATGGCTACACCTTC. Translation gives CASSSIPGRGEDGYTF.

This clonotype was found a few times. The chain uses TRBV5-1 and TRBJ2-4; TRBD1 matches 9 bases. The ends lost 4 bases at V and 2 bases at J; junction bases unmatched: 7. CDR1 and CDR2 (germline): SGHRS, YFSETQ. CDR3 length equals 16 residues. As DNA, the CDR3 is TGCGCCAGCAGCCTCAGGACAGGGGAGCCCAAAAACATTCAGTACTTC. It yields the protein CASSLRTGEPKNIQYF. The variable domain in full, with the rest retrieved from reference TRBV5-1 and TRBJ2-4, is KAGVTQTPRYLIKTRGQQVTLSCSPISGHRSVSWYQQTPGQGLQFLFEYFSETQRNKGNFPGRFSGRQFSNSRSEMNVSTLELGDSALYLCASSLRTGEPKNIQYFGAGTRLSVL.